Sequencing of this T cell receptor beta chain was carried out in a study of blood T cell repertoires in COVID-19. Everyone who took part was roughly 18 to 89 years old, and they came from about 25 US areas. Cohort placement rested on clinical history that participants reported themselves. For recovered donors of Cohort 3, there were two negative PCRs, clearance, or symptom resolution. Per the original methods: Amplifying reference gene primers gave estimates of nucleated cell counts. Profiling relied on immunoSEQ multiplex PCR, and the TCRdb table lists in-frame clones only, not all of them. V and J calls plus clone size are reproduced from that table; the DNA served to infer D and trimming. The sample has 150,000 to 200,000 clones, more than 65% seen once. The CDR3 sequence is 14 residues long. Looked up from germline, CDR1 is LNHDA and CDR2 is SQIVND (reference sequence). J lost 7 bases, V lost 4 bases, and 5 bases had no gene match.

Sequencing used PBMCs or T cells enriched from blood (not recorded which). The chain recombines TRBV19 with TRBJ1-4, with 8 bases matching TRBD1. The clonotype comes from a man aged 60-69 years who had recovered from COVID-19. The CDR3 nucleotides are TGTGCCAGTAGTACGTCCCAGGGGGCTGAAAAACTGTTTTTT. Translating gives CASSTSQGAEKLFF.